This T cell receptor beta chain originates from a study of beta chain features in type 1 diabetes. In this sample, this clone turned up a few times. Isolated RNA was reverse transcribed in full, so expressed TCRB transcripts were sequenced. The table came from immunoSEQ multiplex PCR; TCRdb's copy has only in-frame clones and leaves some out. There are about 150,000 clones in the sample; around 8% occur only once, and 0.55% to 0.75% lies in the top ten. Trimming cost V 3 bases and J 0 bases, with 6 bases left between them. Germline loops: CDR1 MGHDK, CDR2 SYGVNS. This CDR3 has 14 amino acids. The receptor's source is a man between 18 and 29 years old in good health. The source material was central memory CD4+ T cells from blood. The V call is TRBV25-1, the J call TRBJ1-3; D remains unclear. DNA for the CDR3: TGTGCCAGCAGTGAGTGGAGCTCTGGAAACACCATATATTTT. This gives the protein CASSEWSSGNTIYF.